This entry lists 32 T cell receptor beta chains sequenced from one sample in a study of OX40 agonist ivuxolimab in advanced cancers. Some clones are missing from TCRdb's copy, which holds only in-frame ones; the method was immunoSEQ multiplex PCR. The sample contains roughly 60,000 clones, 80% to 90% of which appear only once. The sample was CD4+ or CD8+ T cells sorted from blood, taken in a trial of the OX40 agonist ivuxolimab. The receptors shown here come from an adult with an advanced solid tumor such as melanoma, head and neck, liver or kidney cancer.

The rearrangement joins TRBV2 to TRBJ2-5; 8 bases agree with TRBD1. CDR3 length: 15 amino acids. Germline-derived CDR1 and CDR2 are SNHLY and FYNNEI. V gave up 6 bases and J gave up 1 base; unmatched junction bases: 7. The DNA for the CDR3 is TGTGCCAGCAGGGGGGGCACAGGGGGCCAAGAGACCCAGTACTTC. The encoded protein is CASRGGTGGQETQYF.

The chain carries TRBV5-4 and TRBJ2-5; D is ambiguous. V lost 4 bases to trimming and J lost 6 bases, with 16 bases between them. Germline CDR1 SGHNT, CDR2 YYREEE (reference sequence). The CDR3 extends over 14 amino acids. CDR3 bases: TGTGCCAGCAGCCGCCGGCAGGACGGACAGACCCAGTACTTC. It is translated as CASSRRQDGQTQYF.

The rearrangement links TRBV7-6 to TRBJ2-7, with 9 bases matching TRBD2. The trim removed 5 bases at V and 9 bases at J, leaving 17 bases unmatched. CDR3 length equals 16 residues. The germline V gene has CDR1 SGHVS and CDR2 FNYEAQ. The CDR3 nucleotides read TGTGCCAGCAGCCTCGGGACTAGCACAGATACGAGTAGGCAGTACTTC. This codes for CASSLGTSTDTSRQYF.

This sequence joins TRBV18 and TRBJ2-7, with 7 bases matching TRBD2. Germline CDR1 is KGHSH and CDR2 is LQKENI. This CDR3 is 15 amino acids long. The V gene end was trimmed by 3 bases and the J gene end by 1 base; junction bases not matched to a gene: 6. The CDR3 coding sequence is TGTGCCAGCTCACCCGGGACTACGGGGTCCTACGAGCAGTACTTC. Encoded protein: CASSPGTTGSYEQYF.

The chain recombines TRBV19 with TRBJ2-2; no reliable D call. Trimming took 6 bases from V and 1 from J, leaving 12 bases between them. CDR1 is LNHDA and CDR2 is SQIVND in the germline V gene (reference sequence). CDR3 size: 15 residues. CDR3 residues: CASSDPTWNTGELFF. DNA of the CDR3: TGTGCCAGTAGCGACCCTACCTGGAACACCGGGGAGCTGTTTTTT.

This rearrangement joins TRBV11-1 to TRBJ2-1; 7 nucleotides line up with TRBD1. This CDR3 contains 17 residues. Trimming removed 1 base from V and 0 bases from J; junction bases left unmatched: 6. In germline, CDR1 is SGHAT, CDR2 FQDESV (reference sequence). The CDR3: CASSLEGGPSSYNEQFF. In DNA, the CDR3 is TGTGCCAGCAGCTTAGAAGGGGGCCCGAGCTCCTACAATGAGCAGTTCTTC.

CDR3: CASSTLPQETQYF. CDR3 in DNA: TGTGCCAGCTCAACACTCCCTCAAGAGACCCAGTACTTC. V and J are TRBV18 and TRBJ2-5; D gene uncertain. Per germline, CDR1 KGHSH and CDR2 LQKENI. The CDR3 spans 13 residues. V lost 5 bases to trimming and J lost 2 bases, with 9 bases between them.

V is TRBV7-2 and J is TRBJ2-7; D unresolved. The CDR3 is 17 amino acids. CDR1 is SGHTA and CDR2 is FQGNSA in the germline V gene. V was pared by 3 bases and J by 0 bases, with 18 bases between. CDR3 amino acids: CASSFRRSTVNSYEQYF. In nucleotides, the CDR3 is TGTGCCAGCAGCTTTAGAAGGTCGACCGTTAACTCCTACGAGCAGTACTTC.

In nucleotides, the CDR3 is TGTGCCAGCAGCCATACGGGGAGCTCCTACAATGAGCAGTTCTTC. It yields the protein CASSHTGSSYNEQFF. This sequence joins TRBV13 and TRBJ2-1; perhaps TRBD2 as D (5 bases). The CDR3 is made up of 15 amino acids. Germline values: CDR1 PRHDT, CDR2 FYEKMQ (reference sequence). The V end was cut by 5 bases, the J end by 0 bases, with 11 bases between.

The V and J genes are TRBV10-3 and TRBJ1-1, with D possibly TRBD1 on 5 matching bases. The germline V gene has CDR1 ENHRY and CDR2 SYGVKD. Trimming removed 6 bases from V and 3 bases from J, with 11 bases in between. This CDR3 region has 13 residues. As DNA, the CDR3 is TGTGCCATCAGAGGGTGGGGGGACACTGAAGCTTTCTTT. The encoded protein is CAIRGWGDTEAFF.

In nucleotides, the CDR3 is TGTGCCATCAGTAAGGCGGGACAGAGTAACTATGGCTACACCTTC. Translation gives CAISKAGQSNYGYTF. This chain connects TRBV10-3 to TRBJ1-2, with 7 bases that match TRBD1. The CDR3 is 15 amino acids. CDR1 ENHRY and CDR2 SYGVKD come from the germline V gene. The V gene end was trimmed by 5 bases and the J gene end by 1 base; junction bases not matched to a gene: 7.

V usage is TRBV9 and J usage is TRBJ2-5; no reliable D call. The DNA end is more similar to TRBJ2-7, so the J call may be wrong. Germline V gives CDR1 SGDLS, CDR2 YYNGEE. The CDR3 runs to 15 residues. CDR3 loop: CASSVGVGNYYEQYF. CDR3 in DNA: TGTGCCAGCAGCGTAGGAGTGGGAAATTACTACGAGCAGTACTTC.

V is TRBV2 and J is TRBJ1-1, with unresolved D. This CDR3 is built from 13 residues. Germline values: CDR1 SNHLY, CDR2 FYNNEI. V shed 3 bases and J shed 0 bases, with 5 bases lying between them. CDR3 nucleotides: TGTGCCAGCAGTGACGGAGTGAACACTGAAGCTTTCTTT. The encoded protein is CASSDGVNTEAFF.

J is TRBJ2-7 and V is TRBV4-2; D call uncertain. There are 18 residues in the CDR3. Germline loops: CDR1 LGHNA, CDR2 YNFKEQ. V shed 0 bases and J shed 0 bases, with 18 bases lying between them. This CDR3 reads CASSQEMSATTTSYEQYF. The DNA of the CDR3 is TGTGCCAGCAGCCAAGAGATGTCCGCGACAACTACCTCCTACGAGCAGTACTTC.

The gene calls are TRBV27 and TRBJ1-2; no firm D call. Trimming removed 4 bases from V and 8 bases from J, with 11 bases in between. Germline V gene sequence: CDR1 MNHEY, CDR2 SMNVEV (reference sequence). This CDR3 contains 12 residues. The CDR3 here is CASSSPMGGYTF. CDR3 in DNA: TGTGCCAGCAGTTCCCCTATGGGGGGCTACACCTTC.

This clone has only one observation. The chain joins TRBV29-1 to TRBJ2-2; 11 bases line up with TRBD2. The ends lost 7 bases at V and 0 bases at J; junction bases unmatched: 4. From germline, CDR1 is SQVTM and CDR2 ANQGSEA. CDR3 length: 15 residues. CDR3 in DNA: TGCAGCGCTCTAGCGGGAGGCTCGAACACCGGGGAGCTGTTTTTT. It is translated as CSALAGGSNTGELFF.

The CDR3 loop is CASSLEPGNTIYF. Here the CDR3 DNA reads TGTGCCAGCAGCTTGGAGCCTGGAAACACCATATATTTT. V usage is TRBV11-2 and J usage is TRBJ1-3; D uncertain. V was clipped by 3 bases and J by 2 bases, with 5 bases between them. This CDR3 comprises 13 residues. Looked up from germline, CDR1 is SGHAT and CDR2 is FQNNGV.

To note about this clone: The same CDR3 can be traced to other DNA sequences in this sample. The rearrangement uses TRBV10-2 and TRBJ2-3; possibly TRBD1 for D (6 bases). Trimming pared 7 bases from V and 1 base from J, leaving 9 bases between. This CDR3 contains 13 residues. The germline V gene encodes CDR1 WSHSY and CDR2 SAAADI. The CDR3 here is CASTPGGTDTQYF. In DNA, the CDR3 is TGCGCCAGCACCCCAGGGGGCACAGATACGCAGTATTTT.

V and J are TRBV11-2 and TRBJ1-5, with TRBD1 matching 9 bases. The J segment lost 3 bases and the V segment lost 4 bases, leaving 4 bases of the junction unmatched. The CDR3 extends over 15 amino acids. The V gene's germline CDR1 is SGHAT and CDR2 FQNNGV. The CDR3 bases are TGTGCCAGCAGCTCGGACAGGGGCGACAATCAGCCCCAGCATTTT. Protein product: CASSSDRGDNQPQHF.

The V and J genes are TRBV2 and TRBJ1-4; D is undetermined. V dropped 5 bases and J dropped 14 bases, with 18 bases sitting between them. This CDR3 region has 13 residues. The germline V gene has CDR1 SNHLY and CDR2 FYNNEI. Here the CDR3 DNA reads TGTGCCAGCAGTCCCTCTTCCGGGCCCGGGCTGTTTTTT. It is translated as CASSPSSGPGLFF. Based on the CDR3 plus reference TRBV2 and TRBJ1-4, the full variable domain is EPEVTQTPSHQVTQMGQEVILRCVPISNHLYFYWYRQILGQKVEFLVSFYNNEISEKSEIFDDQFSVERPDGSNFTLKIRSTKLEDSAMYFCASSPSSGPGLFFGSGTQLSVL.

The genes are TRBV5-6 and TRBJ2-7; D may be TRBD2 (6 bases). V dropped 0 bases and J dropped 5 bases, with 12 bases sitting between them. Per germline, CDR1 SGHDT and CDR2 YYEEEE. The CDR3 has 14 residues. CDR3 residues: CASSLGQGGHEQYF. The DNA of the CDR3 is TGTGCCAGCAGCTTGGGGCAGGGAGGCCACGAGCAGTACTTC.

This chain connects TRBV9 to TRBJ2-1, with 11 bases aligning to TRBD2. Germline assignment: CDR1 SGDLS and CDR2 YYNGEE. Trimming at V came to 3 bases and at J to 0 bases, leaving 11 bases not matched to a gene. The CDR3 totals 19 residues. The CDR3 spells CASSARLAGGRSSYNEQFF. CDR3 bases: TGTGCCAGCAGCGCAAGATTAGCGGGGGGGCGAAGCTCCTACAATGAGCAGTTCTTC.

This clone occurred once. The chain couples TRBV7-3 to TRBJ2-2; 8 bases align to TRBD2. From germline, CDR1 is SGHTA and CDR2 FQGTGA. The CDR3 contains 15 residues. Germline trimming cut 5 bases from V and 4 bases from J; bases unmatched to any gene: 6. Here the CDR3 DNA reads TGTGCCAGCAGCATCGGACTAGCCGGCACCGGGGAGCTGTTTTTT. It encodes CASSIGLAGTGELFF.

In its sample, this clone was seen a few times. The V call is TRBV18, the J call TRBJ1-2; no definite D call. Looked up from germline, CDR1 is KGHSH and CDR2 is LQKENI. Trimming cost V 3 bases and J 6 bases, with 8 bases left between them. The CDR3 loop spans 12 amino acids. The CDR3 nucleotides are TGTGCCAGCTCACCGAGTAGGGATGGCTACACCTTC. Protein sequence: CASSPSRDGYTF.

The chain employs TRBV11-2 and TRBJ1-6; D remains unclear. The V and J ends lost 1 base and 2 bases respectively, with 6 bases between them. Germline-derived CDR1 and CDR2 are SGHAT and FQNNGV. The CDR3 has 15 residues. The CDR3 DNA sequence: TGTGCCAGCAGCTTAGGAGACGCCTATAATTCACCCCTCCACTTT. This encodes CASSLGDAYNSPLHF.

The V call is TRBV20-1, the J call TRBJ2-7, with D perhaps assigned TRBD1 or TRBD2 (6 bases each). CDR1 DFQATT and CDR2 SNEGSKA come from the germline V gene (reference sequence). This CDR3 contains 11 residues. Trimming cost V 8 bases and J 6 bases, with 14 bases left between them. The CDR3 bases are TGCAGTTTCTACGGGGGCGGCGAGCAGTACTTC. Amino acid sequence: CSFYGGGEQYF.

The chain couples TRBV6-1 to TRBJ2-2; 9 nucleotides align to TRBD2. This CDR3 is 14 amino acids long. The V and J ends lost 8 bases and 2 bases, in that order; junction bases with no gene match: 3. The germline V gene has CDR1 MNHNS and CDR2 SASEGT. The DNA for the CDR3 is TGTGCCAGCGCACTAGCGGGTAACACCGGGGAGCTGTTTTTT. Translating gives CASALAGNTGELFF.

This chain connects TRBV6-1 to TRBJ2-3; D might be TRBD2 (6 bases). The CDR3 has 18 residues. Germline CDR1 and CDR2: MNHNS and SASEGT. The ends were cut back, 2 bases at V and 0 bases at J, with 18 bases in the middle. CDR3 region: CASSETQKLGGSTDTQYF. CDR3 DNA sequence: TGTGCCAGCAGTGAAACCCAAAAACTAGGAGGGAGCACAGATACGCAGTATTTT.

This chain joins TRBV10-3 and TRBJ2-6, with no clear D. Between the trimmed V and J ends, which lost 0 bases and 2 bases, there was a span of 8 bases. The CDR3 totals 16 residues. From germline, CDR1 is ENHRY and CDR2 SYGVKD. The CDR3 DNA reads TGTGCCATCAGTGAGTCGACTGGAACTGGGGCCAACGTCCTGACTTTC. It specifies CAISESTGTGANVLTF.

The rearrangement links TRBV19 to TRBJ2-1; 7 nucleotides align to TRBD1. Losses at the gene ends were 6 bases for V and 8 bases for J; bases not matched to a gene: 10. The CDR3 spans 14 residues. Germline V gene lookup returns CDR1 LNHDA and CDR2 SQIVND (reference sequence). The CDR3 nucleotides read TGTGCCAGTAGAAGTTGGGACAGCCAGGATGAGCAGTTCTTC. Translation: CASRSWDSQDEQFF.

V gene TRBV7-3 combines with J gene TRBJ2-7; D call uncertain. The CDR3 runs to 12 residues. Trimming took 11 bases from V and 3 from J, leaving 14 bases between them. CDR1 is SGHTA, CDR2 FQGTGA, per germline. CDR3: CARPPADYEQYF. The CDR3 DNA follows: TGTGCCCGACCCCCGGCTGACTACGAGCAGTACTTC.

The chain recombines TRBV18 with TRBJ1-4; D is ambiguous. Trimming cost V 5 bases and J 2 bases, with 9 bases left between them. The CDR3 has 14 amino acids. Germline values: CDR1 KGHSH, CDR2 LQKENI. The CDR3: CASSVGSTNEKLFF. Here the CDR3 DNA reads TGTGCCAGCTCAGTAGGGAGCACTAATGAAAAACTGTTTTTT.